This TCR beta chain emerged from a study of beta chain features in type 1 diabetes. Study results and limitations: Naive, central memory and Treg TCRB repertoires appeared more alike in patients than in healthy donors. Shortening of TCRB CDR3s, moderate but significant, appeared in all four CD4+ subsets of Type 1 diabetes patients.

Of the isolated RNA, all was reverse transcribed, and so the sequenced material was expressed TCRB transcripts. Generated by immunoSEQ multiplex PCR, the TCRdb table keeps only in-frame clones and is missing some. The sample has fewer than 350,000 clones; about 15% are singletons. A remark on this clone: Its target is unknown.

Germline loops: CDR1 SGHDT, CDR2 YYEEEE. V was shortened by 3 bases and J by 6 bases, with 10 bases between the two germline ends. The CDR3 sequence is 12 residues long. This receptor was obtained from a man younger than 30 with type 1 diabetes. The sequencing sample was made of naive CD4+ T cells from blood. The chain uses TRBV5-6 and TRBJ2-7; possibly TRBD2 for D (5 bases). In nucleotides, the CDR3 is TGTGCCAGCAGCTCGACTCGGGGCGAGCAGTACTTC. Translation: CASSSTRGEQYF.